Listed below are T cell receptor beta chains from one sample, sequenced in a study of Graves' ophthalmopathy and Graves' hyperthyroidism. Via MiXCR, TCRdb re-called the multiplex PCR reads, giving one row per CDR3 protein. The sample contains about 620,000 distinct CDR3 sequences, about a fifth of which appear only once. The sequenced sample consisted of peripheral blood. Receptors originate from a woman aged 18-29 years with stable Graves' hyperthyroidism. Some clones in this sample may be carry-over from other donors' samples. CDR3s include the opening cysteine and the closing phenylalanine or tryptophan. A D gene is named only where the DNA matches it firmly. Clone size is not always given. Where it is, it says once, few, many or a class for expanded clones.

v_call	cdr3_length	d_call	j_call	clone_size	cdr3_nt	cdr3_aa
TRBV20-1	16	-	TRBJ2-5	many	TGCAGTGCTACCGCCCTAAGCGGCCAATGGGATGAGACCCAGTACTTC	CSATALSGQWDETQYF
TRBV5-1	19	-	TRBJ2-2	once	TGCGCCAGCAGCTTGGACTTGCGGGGGCCGTCGAGTTACACCGGGGAGCTGTTTTTT	CASSLDLRGPSSYTGELFF
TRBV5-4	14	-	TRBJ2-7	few	TGTGCCAGCAGCTTAGATCCAGAGACCTACGAGCAGTACTTC	CASSLDPETYEQYF
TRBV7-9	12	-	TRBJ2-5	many	TGTGCCAGCAGCTTAGCGTTGGAGACCCAGTACTTC	CASSLALETQYF
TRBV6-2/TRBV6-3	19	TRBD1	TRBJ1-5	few	TGTGCCAGCAGTTACTCTCCCCTGGATGAGACAGGGGTCAATCAGCCCCAGCATTTT	CASSYSPLDETGVNQPQHF
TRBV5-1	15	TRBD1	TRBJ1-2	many	TGCGCCAGCAGCGCAAGGACAGGGGCAGGCTATGGCTACACCTTC	CASSARTGAGYGYTF
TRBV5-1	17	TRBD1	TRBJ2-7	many	TGCGCCAGCAGCTTGGCGACAGGGACCTCCCACCGGTACGAGCAGTACTTC	CASSLATGTSHRYEQYF
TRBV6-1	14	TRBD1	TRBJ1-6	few	TGTGCCAGCAATCCGGACAGGCGATCTTCACCCCTCCACTTT	CASNPDRRSSPLHF
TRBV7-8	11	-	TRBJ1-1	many	TGTGCCAGCAGCTTAGGGTCTGTTGCTTTCTTT	CASSLGSVAFF
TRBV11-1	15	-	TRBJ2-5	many	TGTGCCAGCAGCTCAATACAGGGTTACGCGGAGACCCAGTACTTC	CASSSIQGYAETQYF
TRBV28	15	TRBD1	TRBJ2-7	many	TGTGCCAGCAGTTCTGGAGACAGGGTGTGGGTAGAGCAGTACTTC	CASSSGDRVWVEQYF
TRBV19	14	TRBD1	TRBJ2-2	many	TGTGCCAGTAGACAGGGGCGGAACCCCGGGGAGCTGTTTTTT	CASRQGRNPGELFF
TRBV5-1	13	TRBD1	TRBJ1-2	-	TGCGCCAGCAGCCTCCGGACAGGGCTTAACTACACCTTC	CASSLRTGLNYTF
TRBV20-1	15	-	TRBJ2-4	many	TGCAGTGCAGGGGTTCTGTTTCTAGCCAAAAACATTCAGTACTTC	CSAGVLFLAKNIQYF
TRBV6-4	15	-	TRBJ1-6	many	TGTGCCAGCAGTGAAAACCGGGACCGAGCTTCACCCCTCCACTTT	CASSENRDRASPLHF
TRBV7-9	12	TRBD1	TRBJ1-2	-	TGTGCCAGCAGCACCTGGGACAGAGGCTACACCTTC	CASSTWDRGYTF
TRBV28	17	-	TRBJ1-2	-	TGTGCCACACTGACGGATAACTCACGCCCTCCCCCCTATGGCTACACCTTC	CATLTDNSRPPPYGYTF
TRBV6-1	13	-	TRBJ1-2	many	TGTGCCAGCAGTGAAGTTACAGGCTCTGGCTACACCTTC	CASSEVTGSGYTF
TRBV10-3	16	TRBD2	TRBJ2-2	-	TGTGCCACAACAGGACTAGCGGGGGGCAGGACCGGGGAGCTGTTTTTT	CATTGLAGGRTGELFF
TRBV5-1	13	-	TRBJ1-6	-	TGCGCCATCAGCTTGGGACATAATTCACCCCTCCACTTT	CAISLGHNSPLHF
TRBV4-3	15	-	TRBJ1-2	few	TGCGCCAGCAGCCAAGATTTTACCGCTAACTATGGCTACACCTTC	CASSQDFTANYGYTF
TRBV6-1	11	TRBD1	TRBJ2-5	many	TGTGCCAGCAGTCAAGGACAGGGGAAGTACTTC	CASSQGQGKYF
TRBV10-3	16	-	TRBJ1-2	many	TGTGCCACCCGGGGGTCCGGGGGCGACGATAACTATGGCTACACCTTC	CATRGSGGDDNYGYTF
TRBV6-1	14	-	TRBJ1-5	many	TGTGCCAGCAAGGGGGATCATAGCAATCAGCCCCAGCATTTT	CASKGDHSNQPQHF
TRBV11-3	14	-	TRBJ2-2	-	TGTCCCAGCAGCTCCTCCGGGCACGCCGGGGAGCTGTTTTTT	CPSSSSGHAGELFF
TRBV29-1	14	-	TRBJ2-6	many	TGCAGCGTTGGTGGAAACTCTGGGGCCAACGTCCTGACTTTC	CSVGGNSGANVLTF
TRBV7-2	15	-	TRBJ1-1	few	TGTGCCAGCAGCTCCCGACAGGAGGGGAACACTGAAGCTTTCTTT	CASSSRQEGNTEAFF
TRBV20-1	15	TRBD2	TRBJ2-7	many	TGCAGTGCGCACCCCGGACTAGCGGGGGGCTACGAGCAGTACTTC	CSAHPGLAGGYEQYF
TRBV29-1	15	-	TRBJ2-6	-	TGCAGCGTCGGGACCGAAAGATCTGGGGCCAACGTCCTGACTTTC	CSVGTERSGANVLTF
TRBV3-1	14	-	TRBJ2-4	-	TGTGCCAGCAGCCTTTGGACGAGACAAAACATTCAGTACTTC	CASSLWTRQNIQYF
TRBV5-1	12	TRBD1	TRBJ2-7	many	TGCGCCAGCAGCCAAGACAGGGACGAGCAGTACTTC	CASSQDRDEQYF
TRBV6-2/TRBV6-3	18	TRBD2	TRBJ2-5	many	TGTGCCAGCAGCAGACGGAGTTGGCGGGAGGCTAGTCAAGAGACCCAGTACTTC	CASSRRSWREASQETQYF
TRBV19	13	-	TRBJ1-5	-	TGTGCCAGTAGTATCCGAAATTCTGGCCCCCAGCATTTT	CASSIRNSGPQHF
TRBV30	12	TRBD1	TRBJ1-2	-	TGTGCCTGGATGGACAGGGGATATGGCTACACCTTC	CAWMDRGYGYTF
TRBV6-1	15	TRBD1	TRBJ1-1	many	TGTGCCAGCAGGCGGACAGGGGGTAAGGGCACTGAAGCTTTCTTT	CASRRTGGKGTEAFF
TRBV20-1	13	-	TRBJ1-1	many	TGCAGTGCCCCGGGACGGATCAACACTGAAGCTTTCTTT	CSAPGRINTEAFF
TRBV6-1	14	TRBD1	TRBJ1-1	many	TGTGCCAGCAGTGAAGTAGGGGGCGGCACTGAAGCTTTCTTT	CASSEVGGGTEAFF
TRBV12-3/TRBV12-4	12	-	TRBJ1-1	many	TGTGCCAGCAGCCCGGACTTTGCTGAAGCTTTCTTT	CASSPDFAEAFF
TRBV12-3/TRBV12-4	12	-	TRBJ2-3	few	TGTGCCAGCAGCGGGTTCACAGATACGCAGTATTTT	CASSGFTDTQYF
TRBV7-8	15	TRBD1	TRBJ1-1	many	TGTGCCAGCAGCTTAGAGGGACAGGGGAACTCTGAAGCTTTCTTT	CASSLEGQGNSEAFF
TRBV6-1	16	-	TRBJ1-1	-	TGTGCCAGCCGACTCAACTCGCTGGGTAGCAACACTGAAGCTTTCTTT	CASRLNSLGSNTEAFF
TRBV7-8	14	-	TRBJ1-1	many	TGTGCCAGCAGCCACACCAGGGAGTCGACTGAAGCTTTCTTT	CASSHTRESTEAFF
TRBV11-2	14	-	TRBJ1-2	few	TGTGCCAGCAGCAGAGGGCTCAGTAACTATGGCTACACCTTC	CASSRGLSNYGYTF
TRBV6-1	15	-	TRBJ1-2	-	TGTGCCAGCAGCCGTGTGACAGGAGCTAACTATGGCTACACCTTC	CASSRVTGANYGYTF
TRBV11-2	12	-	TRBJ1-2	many	TGTGCCAGCAGCTCCCCGGGACATGGCTACACCTTC	CASSSPGHGYTF
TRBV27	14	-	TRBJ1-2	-	TGTGCCAGCAGTCCCGGGACAAGACTAAATGGCTACACCTTC	CASSPGTRLNGYTF
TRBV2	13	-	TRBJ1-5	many	TGTGCCAGCAGTGGAAATAGCAATCAGCCCCAGCATTTT	CASSGNSNQPQHF
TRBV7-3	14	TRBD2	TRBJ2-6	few	TGTGCCAGCACCCTGGGGGGGGGGGCCAACGTCCTGACTTTC	CASTLGGGANVLTF
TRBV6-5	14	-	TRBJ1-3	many	TGTGCCAGCAAGAGCCAGGGCGGAGGAAACACCATATATTTT	CASKSQGGGNTIYF
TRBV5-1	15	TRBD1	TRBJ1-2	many	TGCGCCAGCAGCTCGGGACAGATACCGAACTATGGCTACACCTTC	CASSSGQIPNYGYTF
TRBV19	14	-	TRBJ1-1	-	TGTGCCATAACTCCGGGCCCGTCGGGGACTGAAGCTTTCTTT	CAITPGPSGTEAFF
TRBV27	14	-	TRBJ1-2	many	TGTGCCAGCAGAAAACCCGGTGTAGGCTATGGCTACACCTTC	CASRKPGVGYGYTF
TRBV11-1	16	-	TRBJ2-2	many	TGTGCCAGCAGCTTAGCGCGGGGACGAAGCCCCGGGGAGCTGTTTTTT	CASSLARGRSPGELFF
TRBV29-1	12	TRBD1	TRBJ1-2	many	TGCAGCGTGATGACAGGGGGCGTTGGCTACACCTTC	CSVMTGGVGYTF